The 3 T cell receptor beta chains given below trace back to one sample, sequenced in a study of T cell repertoires in cytomegalovirus infection. A single record per CDR3 protein comes from TCRdb applying MiXCR to the reads. The data contain approximately 990,000 distinct CDR3 sequences, around 29% of them singletons. No antigens are known for them. The source material was cultured CD8+ T cells from PBMCs, sampled from culture after CMV antigen stimulation. Receptors were obtained from a human donor in good health (CMV status not recorded). Some clones in this sample may be carry-over from other donors' samples.

This clonotype came up a few times. CDR3 coding DNA: TGTGCCAGCAGTTTAGTACCGGGACAGTCCTACGAGCAGTACGTC. This codes for CASSLVPGQSYEQYV. The chain links TRBV28 to TRBJ2-7; 7 bases line up with TRBD1. J was trimmed by 1 base and V by 2 bases; bases with no gene match: 5. Per germline, CDR1 MDHEN and CDR2 SYDVKM. This CDR3 has 15 amino acids.

The J gene is TRBJ1-2, the V gene TRBV5-1; TRBD1 agrees at 7 bases. Losses at the gene ends were 2 bases for V and 5 bases for J; bases not matched to a gene: 6. The CDR3 runs to 14 residues. CDR1 is SGHRS, CDR2 YFSETQ, per germline. The DNA for the CDR3 is TGCGCCAGCAGCTTCGGCAGGGGGATGTATGGCTACACCTTC. It encodes CASSFGRGMYGYTF. Full variable domain (outside the CDR3, taken from reference TRBV5-1 and TRBJ1-2): KAGVTQTPRYLIKTRGQQVTLSCSPISGHRSVSWYQQTPGQGLQFLFEYFSETQRNKGNFPGRFSGRQFSNSRSEMNVSTLELGDSALYLCASSFGRGMYGYTFGSGTRLTVV.

This clonotype turned up a few times. This chain links TRBV7-9 with TRBJ2-5, with D possibly being TRBD2 (6 bases). The CDR3 extends over 15 amino acids. CDR1 is SEHNR, CDR2 FQNEAQ, per germline (reference sequence). Trimming left V 0 bases short and J 2 bases short, with 10 bases between. The DNA for the CDR3 is TGTGCCAGCAGCTTAGCGCCGCGGGGACAAGAGACCCAGTACTTC. Protein product: CASSLAPRGQETQYF.